This paragraph reports one TCR beta chain. Its antigen is still unknown. V gave up 6 bases and J gave up 7 bases; unmatched junction bases: 22. The CDR3 is made up of 18 amino acids. Germline assignment: CDR1 ENHRY and CDR2 SYGVKD. This entry belongs to a study of shared clonotypes between healthy human individuals. Sorted-subset replicate PCR reactions contained approximately 190 ng DNA, corresponding to some 29,000 T cell genomes. Repertoires were generated with immunoSEQ multiplex PCR, while TCRdb's copy carries only in-frame clones and drops some. The sample includes about 2.4 million clones, under 95% of them seen just once. Whole-study findings and limits: Sharing across four donors was highest in naive CD4 (approximately 5%) and lowest in memory CD8 (about 0.4%). A generally larger estimated richness was seen in naive subsets than in memory subsets.

From CD4+ cells came CD45RA+ naive and CD45RA-negative memory subsets. V and J are TRBV10-3 and TRBJ1-2; 8 nucleotides line up with TRBD1. The TCR comes from a young man in good health. Some clones in this sample may be carry-over from other donors' samples. Sequencing was done on a sample of naive CD4+ T cells from PBMCs. Subset indicated: CD45RA+ positively selected. CDR3 in amino acids: CAIRWRKDRGLGAPGYTF. The CDR3 DNA is TGTGCCATCAGGTGGAGGAAAGACAGGGGATTGGGGGCCCCTGGCTACACCTTC.